Below are 28 T cell receptor beta chains sequenced from a single sample in a study of T cell responses to AZD1222 COVID-19 vaccine. Assay: immunoSEQ multiplex PCR; the TCRdb copy retains only in-frame clones and omits some. The repertoire holds 140,000 to 150,000 clones, with 70% to 90% as singletons. Source: peripheral blood, taken on day 0 of AZD1222 vaccination. The receptor set was obtained from an adult in good health.

The chain joins TRBV18 to TRBJ1-2; the match to TRBD1 covers 11 bases. The CDR3 length is 17 residues. V lost 3 bases, J lost 6 bases, and 12 bases stayed unmatched. Germline-derived CDR1 and CDR2 are KGHSH and LQKENI. This CDR3 reads CASSPFLPDRGQDGYTF. Written as DNA, the CDR3 is TGTGCCAGCTCACCTTTCTTACCGGACAGGGGGCAGGATGGCTACACCTTC. The full variable domain, in which reference TRBV18 and TRBJ1-2 provide the parts outside the CDR3, is NAGVMQNPRHLVRRRGQEARLRCSPMKGHSHVYWYRQLPEEGLKFMVYLQKENIIDESGMPKERFSAEFPKEGPSILRIQQVVRGDSAAYFCASSPFLPDRGQDGYTFGSGTRLTVV.

This clone was recorded a few times. V and J are TRBV7-2 and TRBJ2-2; TRBD2 matches 11 bases. The J segment lost 4 bases and the V segment lost 0 bases, leaving 7 bases of the junction unmatched. There are 18 residues in the CDR3. Germline V gene sequence: CDR1 SGHTA, CDR2 FQGNSA. This CDR3 reads CASSLAPGTSGSTGELFF. CDR3 bases: TGTGCCAGCAGCTTAGCCCCCGGGACTAGCGGCTCCACCGGGGAGCTGTTTTTT.

The V call is TRBV19, the J call TRBJ1-6; D is perhaps TRBD1 (5 bases). The germline V gene encodes CDR1 LNHDA and CDR2 SQIVND (reference sequence). The CDR3 loop spans 16 amino acids. The V gene lost 7 bases and the J gene lost 5 bases, with 18 bases spanning the gap. The CDR3 loop reads CASTERGGRNNSPLHF. In DNA, the CDR3 is TGTGCCAGTACCGAACGCGGGGGACGGAATAATTCACCCCTCCACTTT.

CDR3 sequence: CASSPRQRGVYEQFF. CDR3 sequence (DNA): TGTGCCAGCTCACCACGCCAGCGGGGGGTCTATGAGCAGTTCTTC. The chain recombines TRBV18 with TRBJ2-1, with 9 bases aligning to TRBD2. CDR1 and CDR2 from the germline V gene are KGHSH and LQKENI. The CDR3 is 15 amino acids. V trimming: 1 base; J trimming: 8 bases; junction bases outside the gene matches: 6.

The CDR3 DNA reads as TGTGCCAGCAGTGAACGACAGGGGTTCTACAATGAGCAGTTCTTC. Translating gives CASSERQGFYNEQFF. V and J are TRBV6-1 and TRBJ2-1; 8 nucleotides agree with TRBD1. Germline CDR1 reads MNHNS; CDR2 reads SASEGT. This CDR3 comprises 15 residues. Trimming at V came to 2 bases and at J to 3 bases, leaving 3 bases not matched to a gene.

V usage is TRBV5-1 and J usage is TRBJ1-1; D ambiguous. V was clipped by 4 bases and J by 6 bases, with 13 bases between them. The germline CDR1 and CDR2 sequences are SGHRS and YFSETQ. The CDR3 sequence is 13 residues long. The CDR3 DNA reads as TGCGCCAGCAGCCACTACCGAGTCCCTGAAGCTTTCTTT. This codes for CASSHYRVPEAFF.

This clone has a handful of counts. This sample also contains other DNA sequences that code for the same CDR3. The chain employs TRBV7-9 and TRBJ1-2, with D uncertain. The CDR3 spans 13 residues. V lost 2 bases and J lost 2, with 6 bases in between. Germline V lookup: CDR1 SEHNR, CDR2 FQNEAQ (reference sequence). CDR3 loop: CASSLQENYGYTF. Written as DNA, the CDR3 is TGTGCCAGCAGCTTACAGGAGAACTATGGCTACACCTTC.

This clone was detected once. J is TRBJ1-3 and V is TRBV5-6, with unresolved D. Deletions cut 4 bases from V and 0 bases from J, with 14 bases between. Germline loops: CDR1 SGHDT, CDR2 YYEEEE. This CDR3 comprises 16 residues. CDR3 loop: CASSLLQLRSGNTIYF. CDR3 coding DNA: TGTGCCAGCAGCCTTTTACAGCTCCGCTCTGGAAACACCATATATTTT.

This clone was observed a few times. This chain joins TRBV7-9 and TRBJ1-5, with D tentatively TRBD1 (5 bases). Germline lookup yields CDR1 SEHNR and CDR2 FQNEAQ (reference sequence). The CDR3 is 17 amino acids. V lost 5 bases and J 2 bases, leaving 19 bases between the germline ends. Here the CDR3 DNA reads TGTGCCAGCAGCCCAACCCCCAGGGATGGGGGCAATCAGCCCCAGCATTTT. This gives the protein CASSPTPRDGGNQPQHF.

The chain employs TRBV15 and TRBJ2-1, with D perhaps TRBD1 (5 bases). Trimming left V 1 base short and J 0 bases short, with 19 bases between. Germline loops: CDR1 LNHNV, CDR2 YYDKDF (reference sequence). The CDR3 is 19 amino acids. CDR3 residues: CATSRGPRTGPSSYNEQFF. In DNA, the CDR3 is TGTGCCACCAGCAGAGGTCCCCGAACAGGACCCAGCTCCTACAATGAGCAGTTCTTC.

The gene calls are TRBV21-1 and TRBJ2-7; the table's D call TRBD1 went unverified against the DNA. TRBV21-1 is an annotated pseudogene. This CDR3 has 15 residues. The CDR3 sequence is CASSVRAGGNYEQYF. For the CDR3, the DNA is TGTGCCAGCAGCGTTAGGGCAGGGGGAAACTACGAGCAGTACTTC.

The rearrangement uses TRBV6-2 or TRBV6-3 and TRBJ1-6; D is uncertain. The CDR3 extends over 13 amino acids. The V gene lost 4 bases and the J gene lost 5 bases, with 6 bases spanning the gap. Germline V gene data show CDR1 as MNHEY and CDR2 as SVGEGT. The DNA of the CDR3 is TGTGCCAGCAGTTGGGAAGATAATTCACCCCTCCACTTT. Protein sequence: CASSWEDNSPLHF.

The chain employs TRBV28 and TRBJ1-2; D is ambiguous. The length of the CDR3 is 14 residues. With 7 bases removed from V and 8 bases from J, the gap between germline ends came to 20 bases. Germline V gene data show CDR1 as MDHEN and CDR2 as SYDVKM. In nucleotides, the CDR3 is TGTGCCAGCACCTCTATCCCCGGGCAGAACGGCTACACCTTC. Translating gives CASTSIPGQNGYTF.

This clone was recorded once. Different DNA sequences within this sample yield the same CDR3. This chain joins TRBV9 and TRBJ2-7; D is ambiguous. The V gene's germline CDR1 is SGDLS and CDR2 YYNGEE. With 0 bases removed from V and 0 bases from J, the gap between germline ends came to 7 bases. The CDR3 has 14 residues. CDR3: CASSVDGRSYEQYF. The CDR3 nucleotides read TGTGCCAGCAGCGTAGACGGACGCTCCTACGAGCAGTACTTC.

The rearrangement uses TRBV6-2 or TRBV6-3 and TRBJ1-1; maybe TRBD1 (6 bases). Germline CDR1 MNHEY, CDR2 SVGEGT. The CDR3 contains 11 residues. Trimming left V 5 bases short and J 10 bases short, with 11 bases between. CDR3 coding DNA: TGTGCCAGCAGTCAAGGGGGTGCAGCTTTCTTT. This translates into CASSQGGAAFF.

This clone was seen once. The chain joins TRBV19 to TRBJ1-1, with D perhaps TRBD1 (5 bases). V dropped 6 bases and J dropped 2 bases, with 16 bases sitting between them. The CDR3 loop spans 15 amino acids. CDR1 LNHDA and CDR2 SQIVND come from the germline V gene (reference sequence). In nucleotides, the CDR3 is TGTGCCAGTAGAGGGCTCTCAGGGATAAACACTGAAGCTTTCTTT. It translates to CASRGLSGINTEAFF.

The chain employs TRBV19 and TRBJ2-7; the D call may be TRBD1 or TRBD2 (5 bases each). V lost 6 bases, J lost 0 bases, and 15 bases lay in between. Germline assignment: CDR1 LNHDA and CDR2 SQIVND (reference sequence). This CDR3 region has 15 residues. CDR3 in amino acids: CASRKGPASSYEQYF. DNA for the CDR3: TGTGCCAGTAGGAAGGGACCGGCCAGCTCCTACGAGCAGTACTTC.

The V call is TRBV9, the J call TRBJ1-2, with TRBD1 as a possible D gene (6 bases). This CDR3 has 14 residues. V was clipped by 3 bases and J by 7 bases, with 16 bases between them. Germline V CDR1 and CDR2: SGDLS, YYNGEE. As DNA, the CDR3 is TGTGCCAGCAGCGCCTCGACAGGCCCGTTTGGCTACACCTTC. It specifies CASSASTGPFGYTF.

The chain couples TRBV5-4 to TRBJ2-3; D may be TRBD2 (6 bases). The CDR3 length is 16 residues. CDR1 is SGHNT, CDR2 YYREEE, per germline (reference sequence). V gave up 0 bases and J gave up 3 bases, with 14 bases separating them. The chain's CDR3 is CASSLVSLATTDTQYF. The CDR3 DNA is TGTGCCAGCAGCTTGGTTAGTCTAGCGACAACAGATACGCAGTATTTT.

Concerning this clone itself: Other nucleotide sequences in the sample specify the same CDR3. The chain links TRBV28 to TRBJ1-1, with 9 bases that match TRBD1. The germline gives CDR1 MDHEN, CDR2 SYDVKM. The V and J ends lost 6 bases and 4 bases, in that order; junction bases with no gene match: 0. This CDR3 is built from 12 residues. The CDR3 DNA sequence: TGTGCCAGCAGGACAGGGGGCACTGAAGCTTTCTTT. Protein product: CASRTGGTEAFF.

J is TRBJ1-6 and V is TRBV12-3 or TRBV12-4; tentative D call: TRBD1 (5 bases). The CDR3 runs 13 residues. Between the trimmed V and J ends, which lost 5 bases and 9 bases, there was a span of 11 bases. CDR3: CASSRGLGSPLHF. CDR3 coding DNA: TGTGCCAGCAGTAGGGGACTGGGTTCACCCCTCCACTTT.

This clone was observed once. The chain couples TRBV4-2 to TRBJ2-2; TRBD2 is a possible D gene (5 bases). V gave up 4 bases and J gave up 6 bases, with 9 bases separating them. CDR3 length: 13 amino acids. Germline V CDR1 and CDR2: LGHNA, YNFKEQ. The CDR3 bases are TGTGCCAGCAGCCGGGGAGTACCCGGGGAGCTGTTTTTT. Amino acid sequence: CASSRGVPGELFF.

V and J are TRBV11-1 and TRBJ1-6, with 10 positions matching TRBD1. Per the germline V gene, CDR1 is SGHAT and CDR2 is FQDESV (reference sequence). V gave up 5 bases and J gave up 9 bases; unmatched junction bases: 7. This CDR3 is 15 amino acids long. CDR3 loop: CASSATGQGVSPLHF. CDR3 bases: TGTGCCAGCAGCGCAACCGGACAGGGGGTTTCACCCCTCCACTTT.

The chain links TRBV7-8 to TRBJ1-1; D not resolved. CDR1 is SGHVS, CDR2 FQNEAQ, per germline. The CDR3 sequence is 13 residues long. Trimming took off 5 bases at V and 4 bases at J, with 11 bases between the two ends. CDR3 sequence: CASSRGLGTEAFF. DNA of the CDR3: TGTGCCAGCAGCCGGGGTTTGGGCACTGAAGCTTTCTTT.

This chain connects TRBV9 to TRBJ2-1; TRBD2 aligns across 10 bases. Germline V gives CDR1 SGDLS, CDR2 YYNGEE. V dropped 4 bases and J dropped 6; count of bases not matched to a gene: 7. The CDR3 consists of 15 residues. DNA of the CDR3: TGTGCCAGCAGCCCAATAGCGGGGGGACTCAATGAGCAGTTCTTC. Its protein is CASSPIAGGLNEQFF.

This chain links TRBV10-3 with TRBJ1-1; D unclear. Germline assignment: CDR1 ENHRY and CDR2 SYGVKD. V was clipped by 6 bases and J by 1 base, with 18 bases between them. The CDR3 length is 16 residues. Written as DNA, the CDR3 is TGTGCCATCAGACCCACACTGGTTACAGAGAACACTGAAGCTTTCTTT. Translation: CAIRPTLVTENTEAFF.

The chain recombines TRBV29-1 with TRBJ2-7; D tentatively fits TRBD1 or TRBD2 (5 bases each). Trimming took off 7 bases at V and 5 bases at J, with 15 bases between the two ends. Germline lookup yields CDR1 SQVTM and CDR2 ANQGSEA. The length of the CDR3 is 12 residues. The DNA for the CDR3 is TGCAGCGGTGGGGGTCACGAGAACGAGCAGTACTTC. Encoded protein: CSGGGHENEQYF.

This chain links TRBV25-1 with TRBJ1-1, with 8 bases lining up with TRBD1. The CDR3 spans 14 residues. V shed 6 bases and J 5 bases; nucleotides not matched to a gene: 8. Germline V gene lookup returns CDR1 MGHDK and CDR2 SYGVNS. The CDR3 sequence is CASRGGQGRTEAFF. Here the CDR3 DNA reads TGTGCCAGCAGGGGAGGACAGGGAAGGACTGAAGCTTTCTTT.